These 6 T cell receptor beta chains share one sample of origin, sequenced in a study of T-cell memory formation after mild COVID-19. Via MiXCR, TCRdb re-called the 5' RACE reads, giving one row per CDR3 protein. This sample has roughly 480,000 distinct CDR3 sequences; 20% to 30% occur once, and the top ten carry approximately 12%. The sample comprised PBMCs or a T cell subset sorted from them (not recorded which). The receptors stem from an adult woman who had mild COVID-19 (a few samples of this study predate the infection). Cell type and time point are not known.

This clonotype has only a few counts. CDR3 amino acids: CASSLGGHDTEAFF. DNA for the CDR3: TGTGCCAGCAGTTTGGGAGGACATGACACTGAAGCTTTCTTT. The chain recombines TRBV12-3 or TRBV12-4 with TRBJ1-1, with D perhaps matching TRBD1 (5 bases). V lost 3 bases, J lost 3 bases, and 11 bases lay in between. CDR3 length equals 14 residues.

This clonotype has just a few counts. The chain carries TRBV11-2 and TRBJ2-3; D unresolved. This CDR3 spans 13 amino acids. V lost 1 base and J lost 8, with 10 bases in between. Germline CDR1 and CDR2: SGHAT and FQNNGV. The CDR3 coding sequence is TGTGCCAGCAGCTTAGTTAGATTCGTTACGCAGTATTTT. Its translation: CASSLVRFVTQYF.

The CDR3 loop reads CASSEWVSGGIYEQYF. Written as DNA, the CDR3 is TGTGCCAGCAGTGAGTGGGTGAGCGGGGGAATCTACGAGCAGTACTTC. This chain joins TRBV25-1 and TRBJ2-7; 8 bases map to TRBD2. This CDR3 is built from 16 residues. The germline V gene has CDR1 MGHDK and CDR2 SYGVNS. The V gene end was trimmed by 3 bases and the J gene end by 3 bases; junction bases not matched to a gene: 10.

The CDR3 nucleotides are TGTGCCAGCAGCTTGGCCTTTAGTGGCTACACCTTC. Its protein is CASSLAFSGYTF. This chain connects TRBV5-5 to TRBJ1-2; D gene unclear. Deletions cut 0 bases from V and 7 bases from J, with 7 bases between. The germline gives CDR1 SGHKS, CDR2 YYEKEE (reference sequence). The CDR3 consists of 12 residues.

The chain combines TRBV5-1 with TRBJ2-3, with D possibly TRBD2 on 6 matching bases. CDR1 SGHRS and CDR2 YFSETQ come from the germline V gene. The V and J ends lost 4 bases and 0 bases respectively, with 24 bases between them. This CDR3 is built from 19 residues. DNA for the CDR3: TGCGCCAGCAGCGGGACTGGGGGGTTAAGGTACTCGAGCACAGATACGCAGTATTTT. Its protein product is CASSGTGGLRYSSTDTQYF.

The chain is built from TRBV6-2 or TRBV6-3 and TRBJ1-5, with D perhaps matching TRBD1 (6 bases). Per germline, CDR1 MNHEY and CDR2 SVGEGT. The CDR3 spans 18 residues. The V end was cut by 0 bases, the J end by 0 bases, with 15 bases between. CDR3 nucleotides: TGTGCCAGCAGTTACTCGCCAGGGGACACTTATAGCAATCAGCCCCAGCATTTT. This encodes CASSYSPGDTYSNQPQHF.